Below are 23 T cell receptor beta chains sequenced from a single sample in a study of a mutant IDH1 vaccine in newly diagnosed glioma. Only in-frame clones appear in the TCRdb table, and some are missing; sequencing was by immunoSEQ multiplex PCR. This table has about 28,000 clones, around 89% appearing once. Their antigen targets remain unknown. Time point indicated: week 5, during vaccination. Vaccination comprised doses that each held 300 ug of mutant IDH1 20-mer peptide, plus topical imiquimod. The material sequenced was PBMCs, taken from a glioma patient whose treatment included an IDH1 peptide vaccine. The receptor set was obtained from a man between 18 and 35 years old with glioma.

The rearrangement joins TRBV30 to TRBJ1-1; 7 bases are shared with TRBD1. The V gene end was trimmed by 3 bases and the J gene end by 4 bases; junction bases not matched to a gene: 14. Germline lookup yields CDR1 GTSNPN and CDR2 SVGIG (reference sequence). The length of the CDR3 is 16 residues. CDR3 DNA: TGTGCCTGGAGGGGGACAGAAACCCTTTTCAGCACTGAAGCTTTCTTT. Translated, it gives CAWRGTETLFSTEAFF.

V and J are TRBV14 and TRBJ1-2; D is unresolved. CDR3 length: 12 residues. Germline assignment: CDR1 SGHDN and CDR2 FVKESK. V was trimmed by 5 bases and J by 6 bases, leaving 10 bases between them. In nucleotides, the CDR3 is TGTGCCAGCAGCTCCGGTTGGAATGGCTACACCTTC. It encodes CASSSGWNGYTF.

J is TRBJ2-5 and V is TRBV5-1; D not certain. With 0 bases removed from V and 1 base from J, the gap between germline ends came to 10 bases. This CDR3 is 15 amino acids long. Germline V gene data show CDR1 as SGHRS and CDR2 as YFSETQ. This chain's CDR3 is CASSLVSSPQETQYF. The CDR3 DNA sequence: TGCGCCAGCAGCTTGGTGTCTAGTCCCCAAGAGACCCAGTACTTC.

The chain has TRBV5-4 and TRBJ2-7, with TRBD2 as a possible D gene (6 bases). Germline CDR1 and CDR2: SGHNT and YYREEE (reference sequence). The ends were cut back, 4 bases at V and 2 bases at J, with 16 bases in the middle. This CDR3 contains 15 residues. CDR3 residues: CASSPSASETYEQYF. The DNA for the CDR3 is TGTGCCAGCAGCCCGTCGGCTAGCGAGACCTACGAGCAGTACTTC. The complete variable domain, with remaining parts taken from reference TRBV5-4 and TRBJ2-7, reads ETGVTQSPTHLIKTRGQQVTLRCSSQSGHNTVSWYQQALGQGPQFIFQYYREEENGRGNFPPRFSGLQFPNYSSELNVNALELDDSALYLCASSPSASETYEQYFGPGTRLTVT.

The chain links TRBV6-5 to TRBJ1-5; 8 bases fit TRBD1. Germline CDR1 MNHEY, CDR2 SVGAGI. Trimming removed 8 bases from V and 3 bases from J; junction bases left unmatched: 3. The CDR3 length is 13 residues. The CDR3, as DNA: TGTGCCAGCGGGACAGGATCCAATCAGCCCCAGCATTTT. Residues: CASGTGSNQPQHF.

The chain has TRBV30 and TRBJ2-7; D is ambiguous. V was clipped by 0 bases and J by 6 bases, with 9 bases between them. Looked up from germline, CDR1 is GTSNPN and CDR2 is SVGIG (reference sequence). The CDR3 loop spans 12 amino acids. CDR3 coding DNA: TGTGCCTGGAGTGTTCAGAGACTCGAGCAGTACTTC. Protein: CAWSVQRLEQYF.

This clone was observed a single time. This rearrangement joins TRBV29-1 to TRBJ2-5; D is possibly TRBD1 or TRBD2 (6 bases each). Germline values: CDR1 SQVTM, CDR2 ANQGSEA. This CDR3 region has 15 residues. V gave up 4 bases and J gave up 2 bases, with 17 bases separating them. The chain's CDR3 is CSVVLGGREQETQYF. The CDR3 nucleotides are TGCAGCGTTGTCCTGGGGGGCAGGGAGCAAGAGACCCAGTACTTC.

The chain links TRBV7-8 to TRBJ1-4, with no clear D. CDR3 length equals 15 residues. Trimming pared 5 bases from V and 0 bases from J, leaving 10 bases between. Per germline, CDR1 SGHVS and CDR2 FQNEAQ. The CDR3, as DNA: TGTGCCAGCAGCCCCCAGAGAGCAACTAATGAAAAACTGTTTTTT. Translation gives CASSPQRATNEKLFF.

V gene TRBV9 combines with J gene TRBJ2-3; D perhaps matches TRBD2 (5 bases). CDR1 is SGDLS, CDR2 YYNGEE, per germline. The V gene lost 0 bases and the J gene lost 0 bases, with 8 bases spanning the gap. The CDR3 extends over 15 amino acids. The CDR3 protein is CASSVDGKSTDTQYF. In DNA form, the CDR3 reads TGTGCCAGCAGCGTAGACGGGAAAAGCACAGATACGCAGTATTTT.

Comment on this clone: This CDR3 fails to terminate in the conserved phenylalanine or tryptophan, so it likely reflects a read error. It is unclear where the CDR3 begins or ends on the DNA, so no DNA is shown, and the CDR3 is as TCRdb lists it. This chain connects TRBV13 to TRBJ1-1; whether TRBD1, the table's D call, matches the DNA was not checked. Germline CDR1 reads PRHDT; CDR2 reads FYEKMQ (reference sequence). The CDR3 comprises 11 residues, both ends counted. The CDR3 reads CASSLRQGLRV.

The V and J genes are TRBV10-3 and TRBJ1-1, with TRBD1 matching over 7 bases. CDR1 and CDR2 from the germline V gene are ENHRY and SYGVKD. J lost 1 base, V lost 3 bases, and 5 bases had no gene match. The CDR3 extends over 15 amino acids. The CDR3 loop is CAISDPGQSNTEAFF. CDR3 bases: TGTGCCATCAGTGACCCGGGACAGTCGAACACTGAAGCTTTCTTT.

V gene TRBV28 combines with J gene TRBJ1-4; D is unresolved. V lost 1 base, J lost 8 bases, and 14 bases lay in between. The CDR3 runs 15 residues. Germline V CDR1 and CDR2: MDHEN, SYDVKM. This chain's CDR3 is CASSLLGRVEEKLFF. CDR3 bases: TGTGCCAGCAGTTTATTAGGAAGGGTAGAGGAAAAACTGTTTTTT.

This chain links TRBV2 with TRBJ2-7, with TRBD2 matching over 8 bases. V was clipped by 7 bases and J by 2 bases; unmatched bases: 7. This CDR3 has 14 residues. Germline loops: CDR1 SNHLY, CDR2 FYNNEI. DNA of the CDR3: TGTGCCAGCACGGGGGGTAGCGGGACCTACGAGCAGTACTTC. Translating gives CASTGGSGTYEQYF. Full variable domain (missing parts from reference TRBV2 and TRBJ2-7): EPEVTQTPSHQVTQMGQEVILRCVPISNHLYFYWYRQILGQKVEFLVSFYNNEISEKSEIFDDQFSVERPDGSNFTLKIRSTKLEDSAMYFCASTGGSGTYEQYFGPGTRLTVT.

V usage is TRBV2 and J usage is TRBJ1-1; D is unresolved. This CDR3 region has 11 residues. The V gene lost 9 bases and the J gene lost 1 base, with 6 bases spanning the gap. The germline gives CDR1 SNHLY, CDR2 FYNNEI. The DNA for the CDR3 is TGTGCCAGTGCAAAGAACACTGAAGCTTTCTTT. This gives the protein CASAKNTEAFF.

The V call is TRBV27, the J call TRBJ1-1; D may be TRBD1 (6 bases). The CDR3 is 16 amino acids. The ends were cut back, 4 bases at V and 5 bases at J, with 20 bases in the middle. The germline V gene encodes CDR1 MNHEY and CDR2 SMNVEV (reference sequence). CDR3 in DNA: TGTGCCAGCAGTTCCACAAGGTGGGGGCTGGGGACTGAAGCTTTCTTT. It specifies CASSSTRWGLGTEAFF.

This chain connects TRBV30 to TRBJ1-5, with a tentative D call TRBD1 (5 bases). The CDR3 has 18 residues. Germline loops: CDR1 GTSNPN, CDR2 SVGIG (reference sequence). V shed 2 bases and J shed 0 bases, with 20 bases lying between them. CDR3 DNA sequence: TGTGCCTGGAGTTTAGGGGTGGGAGATCACTCTAGCAATCAGCCCCAGCATTTT. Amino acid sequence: CAWSLGVGDHSSNQPQHF.

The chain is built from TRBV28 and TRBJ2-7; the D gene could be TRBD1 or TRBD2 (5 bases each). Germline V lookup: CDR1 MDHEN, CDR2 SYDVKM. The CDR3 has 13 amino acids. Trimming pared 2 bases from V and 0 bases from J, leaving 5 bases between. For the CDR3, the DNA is TGTGCCAGCAGTTTAGGGGGCTCCTACGAGCAGTACTTC. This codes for CASSLGGSYEQYF.

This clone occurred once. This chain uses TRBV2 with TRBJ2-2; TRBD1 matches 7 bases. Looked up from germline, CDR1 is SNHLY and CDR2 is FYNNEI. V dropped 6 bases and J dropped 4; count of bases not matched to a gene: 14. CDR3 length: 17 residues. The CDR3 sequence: CASRPRQGTRVTGELFF. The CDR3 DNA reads TGTGCCAGCAGACCCAGACAGGGAACCCGGGTCACCGGGGAGCTGTTTTTT.

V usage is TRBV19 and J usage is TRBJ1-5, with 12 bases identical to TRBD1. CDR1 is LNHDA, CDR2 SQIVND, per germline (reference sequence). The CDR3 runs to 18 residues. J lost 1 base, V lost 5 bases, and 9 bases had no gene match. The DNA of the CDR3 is TGTGCCAGTAGTTTGCCGGGACAGGGGGCATGGAGCAATCAGCCCCAGCATTTT. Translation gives CASSLPGQGAWSNQPQHF.

CDR3 nucleotides: TGTGCCAGCAGTTACTCGGGGCGGGGGAACACCGGGGAGCTGTTTTTT. Its translation: CASSYSGRGNTGELFF. This rearrangement joins TRBV6-5 to TRBJ2-2, with TRBD2 as a possible D gene (6 bases). V was cut by 0 bases and J by 1 base, with 9 bases left in between. The germline V gene encodes CDR1 MNHEY and CDR2 SVGAGI. The CDR3 is 16 residues long.

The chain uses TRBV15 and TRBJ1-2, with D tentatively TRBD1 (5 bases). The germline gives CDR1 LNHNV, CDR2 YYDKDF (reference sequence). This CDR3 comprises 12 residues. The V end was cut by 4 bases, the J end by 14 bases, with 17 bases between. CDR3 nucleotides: TGTGCCACCAGCACTAGGGACCGCTCAAGTACCTTC. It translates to CATSTRDRSSTF.

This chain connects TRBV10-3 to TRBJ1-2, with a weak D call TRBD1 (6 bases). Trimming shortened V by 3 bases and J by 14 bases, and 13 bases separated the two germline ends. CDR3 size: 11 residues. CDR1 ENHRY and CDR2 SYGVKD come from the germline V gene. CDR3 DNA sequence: TGTGCCATCAGTGACGGACAGACTAGGACCTTC. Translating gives CAISDGQTRTF.

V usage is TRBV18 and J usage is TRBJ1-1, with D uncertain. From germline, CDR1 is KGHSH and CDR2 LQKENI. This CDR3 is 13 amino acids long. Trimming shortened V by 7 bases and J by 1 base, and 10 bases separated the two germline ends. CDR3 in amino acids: CASFETRNTEAFF. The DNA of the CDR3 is TGTGCCAGCTTTGAGACCCGGAACACTGAAGCTTTCTTT. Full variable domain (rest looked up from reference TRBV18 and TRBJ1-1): NAGVMQNPRHLVRRRGQEARLRCSPMKGHSHVYWYRQLPEEGLKFMVYLQKENIIDESGMPKERFSAEFPKEGPSILRIQQVVRGDSAAYFCASFETRNTEAFFGQGTRLTVV.